This is a list of T cell receptor beta chains from one sample in a study of T-cell memory formation after mild COVID-19. TCRdb analysed the 5' RACE reads with MiXCR anew, one entry per CDR3 protein. The sample holds 250,000 to 400,000 distinct CDR3 sequences; 13% to 15% are singletons and the top ten take under 25%. Sequenced sample: PBMCs or a T cell subset sorted from them (not recorded which). These receptors were collected from a man between 18 and 29 years old who had mild COVID-19 (a few samples of this study predate the infection). Cell type and time point are not known. CDR3s include the opening cysteine and the closing phenylalanine or tryptophan. Fields, in order: D gene, V gene, clone size, J gene, CDR3 protein, CDR3 DNA. D genes are given only for firm matches. Clone size is given for some rows only: seen once, a few or many times, or a class if the clone is expanded.

NA	TRBV21-1	NA	TRBJ2-6	CASEMSGQAFSGANVLTF	TGTGCCAGCGAAATGTCCGGACAGGCCTTTTCTGGGGCCAACGTCCTGACTTTC
TRBD1	TRBV12-3/TRBV12-4	few	TRBJ2-7	CASRQGTYEQYF	TGTGCCAGCCGACAGGGCACCTACGAGCAGTACTTC
NA	TRBV2	NA	TRBJ2-7	CASSELGAPYEQYF	TGTGCCAGCAGTGAATTGGGAGCCCCCTACGAGCAGTACTTC
NA	TRBV20-1	few	TRBJ2-5	CSARAGWGSETQYF	TGCAGTGCTAGAGCTGGTTGGGGGTCTGAGACCCAGTACTTC
NA	TRBV5-1	NA	TRBJ2-5	CASSSFGGRKTQYF	TGCGCCAGCAGCTCCTTCGGAGGGAGGAAGACCCAGTACTTC
NA	TRBV3-1	few	TRBJ2-3	CASSPGTFSSTDTQYF	TGTGCCAGCAGCCCCGGGACATTTTCTAGCACAGATACGCAGTATTTT
TRBD1	TRBV28	few	TRBJ2-5	CASNLGQGGQETQYF	TGTGCCAGCAACCTAGGACAGGGCGGGCAAGAGACCCAGTACTTC
NA	TRBV10-3	few	TRBJ2-3	CAISGKGGVVNTDTQYF	TGTGCCATCAGTGGTAAAGGGGGGGTCGTGAACACAGATACGCAGTATTTT
NA	TRBV4-3	NA	TRBJ1-6	CASSQPSTNSPLHF	TGCGCCAGCAGCCAGCCCTCGACGAATTCACCCCTCCACTTT
TRBD1	TRBV5-1	NA	TRBJ2-7	CASSYHRDSPSYEQYF	TGCGCCAGCAGCTACCATAGGGACAGTCCCTCCTACGAGCAGTACTTC
NA	TRBV7-3	NA	TRBJ2-3	CASSSWGGASTDTQYF	TGTGCCAGCAGCTCCTGGGGGGGGGCCTCCACAGATACGCAGTATTTT
TRBD1	TRBV5-1	few	TRBJ1-2	CASSLAPGTGGGNGYTF	TGCGCCAGCAGCTTGGCCCCCGGGACAGGGGGAGGAAATGGCTACACCTTC
NA	TRBV7-2	few	TRBJ2-5	CASSLLPYGETQYF	TGTGCCAGCAGCTTACTGCCTTACGGGGAGACCCAGTACTTC
NA	TRBV3-1	NA	TRBJ2-4	CASSQAAKNIQYF	TGTGCCAGCAGCCAAGCAGCCAAAAACATTCAGTACTTC
NA	TRBV3-1	NA	TRBJ2-2	CASSQEALATGELFF	TGTGCCAGCAGCCAAGAAGCCCTGGCCACCGGGGAGCTGTTTTTT
NA	TRBV4-3	few	TRBJ2-7	CASSPLAALGEQYF	TGCGCCAGCAGCCCCCTAGCCGCGTTGGGGGAGCAGTACTTC
NA	TRBV19	NA	TRBJ2-3	CARTSTDTQYF	TGTGCCAGGACTAGCACAGATACGCAGTATTTT
NA	TRBV20-1	few	TRBJ2-3	CSAHDGEYTDTQYF	TGCAGTGCTCATGATGGGGAGTACACAGATACGCAGTATTTT
TRBD2	TRBV4-1	NA	TRBJ2-5	CASSQGTSGGAHQETQYF	TGCGCCAGCAGCCAAGGGACTAGCGGGGGGGCTCATCAAGAGACCCAGTACTTC
TRBD1	TRBV6-5	NA	TRBJ2-3	CASRVQGGTDTQYF	TGTGCCAGCAGGGTACAGGGGGGCACAGATACGCAGTATTTT
TRBD2	TRBV9	NA	TRBJ2-3	CASSVSTSGGTDTQYF	TGTGCCAGCAGCGTATCCACTAGCGGGGGAACAGATACGCAGTATTTT
NA	TRBV5-1	few	TRBJ1-3	CASTETGNSGNTIYF	TGCGCCAGCACCGAAACAGGGAACTCTGGAAACACCATATATTTT
TRBD2	TRBV5-1	few	TRBJ2-1	CASSVGTSGGNEQFF	TGCGCCAGCAGCGTCGGGACTAGCGGGGGGAATGAGCAGTTCTTC
NA	TRBV7-9	few	TRBJ2-2	CASSITGQELFF	TGTGCCAGCAGCATCACGGGACAGGAGCTGTTTTTT
NA	TRBV6-2/TRBV6-3	few	TRBJ2-2	CASRLRGGANTGELFF	TGTGCCAGCAGACTCCGGGGCGGAGCGAACACCGGGGAGCTGTTTTTT
TRBD1	TRBV27	NA	TRBJ2-1	CASSFGAGGGNEQFF	TGTGCCAGCAGTTTTGGGGCAGGGGGTGGGAATGAGCAGTTCTTC
NA	TRBV7-2	NA	TRBJ1-1	CASSWDPQFAEAFF	TGTGCCAGCAGCTGGGACCCACAGTTCGCTGAAGCTTTCTTT
NA	TRBV7-2	NA	TRBJ2-5	CASSLSSGAKETQYF	TGTGCCAGCAGCTTATCTTCGGGGGCGAAAGAGACCCAGTACTTC
NA	TRBV15	few	TRBJ2-5	CATSRDPGPQETQYF	TGTGCCACCAGCAGAGATCCGGGACCCCAAGAGACCCAGTACTTC
NA	TRBV4-3	NA	TRBJ1-2	CASSQTAFEGGYTF	TGCGCCAGCAGCCAAACGGCTTTTGAGGGTGGCTACACCTTC
TRBD2	TRBV7-8	few	TRBJ2-3	CASSVQGGGDTQYF	TGTGCCAGCAGCGTTCAGGGCGGGGGAGATACGCAGTATTTT
TRBD2	TRBV7-2	many	TRBJ2-1	CASSPGLEGNEQFF	TGTGCCAGCAGCCCGGGACTAGAAGGCAATGAGCAGTTCTTC
NA	TRBV28	NA	TRBJ2-6	CASSFGGAGANVLTF	TGTGCCAGCAGTTTCGGGGGCGCTGGGGCCAACGTCCTGACTTTC
NA	TRBV12-3/TRBV12-4	NA	TRBJ2-5	CASSFGQRETQYF	TGTGCCAGCAGTTTCGGGCAGAGGGAGACCCAGTACTTC
NA	TRBV6-2/TRBV6-3	few	TRBJ1-1	CASSRLTYAGTEAFF	TGTGCCAGCAGCCGACTAACGTACGCGGGCACTGAAGCTTTCTTT
TRBD1	TRBV10-3	many	TRBJ1-3	CAISLGQGGNTIYF	TGTGCCATCAGTCTTGGACAGGGTGGAAACACCATATATTTT
TRBD1	TRBV2	NA	TRBJ2-5	CASHNTDRGRGTQYF	TGTGCCAGCCATAATACCGACAGGGGGCGGGGGACCCAGTACTTC
NA	TRBV6-1	few	TRBJ2-7	CASHIRGASYEQYF	TGTGCCAGTCATATCCGGGGTGCAAGCTACGAGCAGTACTTC
NA	TRBV4-3	few	TRBJ2-1	CASSQGQSYNEQFF	TGCGCCAGCAGCCAAGGGCAGTCCTACAATGAGCAGTTCTTC
NA	TRBV28	NA	TRBJ2-3	CASRTASGNTDTQYF	TGTGCCAGCAGAACTGCCTCGGGGAACACAGATACGCAGTATTTT
NA	TRBV4-3	NA	TRBJ2-3	CASSQVGAASTDTQYF	TGCGCCAGCAGCCAAGTTGGGGCGGCTAGCACAGATACGCAGTATTTT
TRBD1	TRBV4-3	few	TRBJ2-1	CASSQGPGQGSNEQFF	TGCGCCAGCAGCCAGGGGCCGGGACAGGGTAGCAATGAGCAGTTCTTC
NA	TRBV7-8	NA	TRBJ1-1	CASSLVVREAFF	TGTGCCAGCAGCTTAGTGGTCCGCGAAGCTTTCTTT
TRBD1	TRBV6-6	few	TRBJ2-7	CASSYSDRVPYEQYF	TGTGCCAGCAGTTACTCGGACAGGGTTCCATACGAGCAGTACTTC
NA	TRBV7-9	NA	TRBJ2-3	CASSREGGRGDDTQYF	TGTGCCAGCAGCCGTGAAGGGGGGCGAGGAGATGATACGCAGTATTTT
NA	TRBV4-1	NA	TRBJ2-7	CASSQPVNSYEQYF	TGCGCCAGCAGCCAACCCGTAAACTCCTACGAGCAGTACTTC
TRBD1	TRBV29-1	NA	TRBJ1-4	CSVASGTGGEKLFF	TGCAGCGTTGCCTCCGGGACAGGGGGCGAAAAACTGTTTTTT
NA	TRBV7-2	NA	TRBJ1-1	CASRETYSTYRAFF	TGTGCCAGCAGGGAGACCTACTCCACCTATCGAGCTTTCTTT